This T cell receptor (beta chain) was captured by sequencing in a study of blood T cell repertoires in COVID-19. In its sample, this clone was seen a few times. Germline V gives CDR1 KGHSH, CDR2 LQKENI. The J segment lost 5 bases and the V segment lost 5 bases, leaving 26 bases of the junction unmatched. The CDR3 extends over 22 amino acids. Profiling relied on immunoSEQ multiplex PCR, and the TCRdb table lists in-frame clones only, not all of them. The profile covers approximately 440,000 clones, with 90% appearing a single time and about 0.63% taken by the ten largest. The TCR was taken from a man between 18 and 29 years old who had recovered from COVID-19. The chain is built from TRBV18 and TRBJ2-1, with 11 bases fitting TRBD2. The sequencing input was PBMCs or T cells enriched from blood (not recorded which). The CDR3 sequence is CASSTRSPVTRRLAGKDNEQFF. The CDR3 DNA sequence: TGTGCCAGCTCAACCCGGTCCCCAGTCACAAGGAGACTAGCGGGAAAGGACAATGAGCAGTTCTTC.